Given below is one T cell receptor beta chain in context. Its target antigen remains unknown. Base qualities are missing; no much larger clone stands one base away. In light of the paper, this sample's time point label describes: new active TB diagnosis, blood taken before or within 7 days of starting treatment. The patients with active tuberculosis were newly diagnosed, HIV-seronegative South African adults aged 18 years or older. Confirmation of active tuberculosis came from positive sputum smear microscopy and/or a positive M. tuberculosis culture. Immunosequencing was performed on unsorted cryopreserved PBMC, with around 100,000 T cells per clinical donor covered on average. The sample is drawn from a study of T cells in tuberculosis (dated by TCRdb to between 2018 and 2020). Background on the whole study: To characterize T cells specific for the mycobacterial lipid antigen glucose monomycolate (GMM), the study used CD1B tetramers together with high-throughput TCR immunosequencing. A South African clinical cohort compared IGRA-negative adolescents, IGRA-positive adolescents with latent tuberculosis and adults with active tuberculosis, around 10 per group. PBMC from active tuberculosis patients were archived either before standard anti-tuberculosis treatment began or within 7 days of its start. On the study overall, not on this receptor specifically: Shorter CDR3-alpha lengths in active tuberculosis patients partly drove the smaller NN-distances, and the TCR-beta difference was not statistically significant. Which clinical samples got chosen depended on the availability of cryopreserved specimens, and the active tuberculosis cases were adults, whereas the controls were adolescents. Compared with IGRA-negative controls, TCR-alpha repertoires from active tuberculosis had smaller mean NN-distances to GMM-specific TCRs, which suggests that these TCRs underwent clonal expansion. Using GEM motif frequencies, a classifier achieved 70% accuracy, whereas a classifier built on the diverse GMM-specific repertoire got to under 90% accuracy (AUROC over 0.8).

The CDR1 and CDR2 encoded by the germline V gene are SGHDN and FVKESK. The CDR3 goes from the cysteine to the phenylalanine over 14 residues. Only the CDR3 part of the read is kept: 42 bases, read in frame from the first base. The germline ends are 11 bases apart after V is trimmed by 0 bases and J by 8 bases. TCR libraries were generated with the immunoSEQ multiplex PCR assay, using TCR-beta and/or TCR-alpha/delta assays for each sample. Amplified TCR libraries were sequenced on the Illumina high-throughput platform. The authors processed their data as follows. Clustering and dimensionality reduction relied on pairwise TCRdist distances among GMM-specific receptors from T cells that were either sorted ex vivo or expanded in vitro. Each clinical repertoire was scored by mean NN-distance, the average TCRdist to the nearest 10% of tetramer-positive reference sequences. To compute GEM TCR motif frequency, the fraction of unique TCRs matching known GEM sequences by V/J usage and CDR3 length was calculated. Linear discriminant analysis with leave-one-out cross-validation, implemented in scikit-learn, was used to classify active tuberculosis. Imported from immuneACCESS, the table was reduced by TCRdb to in-frame sequences with V and J called. These copies leave out some clones; in studies compared against another copy, an unresolved V gene accounts for under half, and the cause of the remainder is not known. That table furnishes V, J and clone size, whereas the DNA furnished D and trimming. The sample table holds 22,000 or so clones, of which roughly 88% were seen once. Jointly, the top ten make up 15% of the sample.

The sequencing here drew on PBMCs, taken at tuberculosis diagnosis. In this chain, TRBV14 is recombined with TRBJ2-1; no D gene is confidently identified. The clonotype comes from an adult with tuberculosis. The CDR3 protein sequence reads: CASSQEEQIDEQFF. The sequence in DNA is TGTGCCAGCAGCCAAGAGGAGCAGATCGATGAGCAGTTCTTC. With the rest looked up from the reference TRBV14 and TRBJ2-1 genes rather than sequenced, the full variable domain is EAGVTQFPSHSVIEKGQTVTLRCDPISGHDNLYWYRRVMGKEIKFLLHFVKESKQDESGMPNNRFLAERTGGTYSTLKVQPAELEDSGVYFCASSQEEQIDEQFFGPGTRLTVL.